Below, one T cell receptor beta chain is given with its context. Its specificity is unknown. The data are from a study of T cell responses to AZD1222 COVID-19 vaccine. The study, taken as a whole, reports: Spike-specific TCR breadth and depth were elevated following two AZD1222 doses. White British people made up most donors, females outnumbered males, and clonal diversity was possibly underestimated.

Germline assignment: CDR1 SGHVS and CDR2 FNYEAQ. J gave up 3 bases and V 5 bases, and 3 bases lay outside the gene matches. CDR3 length equals 13 residues. TCRdb's copy holds only in-frame clones and misses some; the assay was immunoSEQ multiplex PCR. The sample has approximately 100,000 clones, about 90% seen once; the top ten hold around 7.5%. The source of this sequence is an adult in good health. The rearrangement joins TRBV7-6 to TRBJ2-7; 8 nucleotides align to TRBD1. Here the sequenced sample was peripheral blood, taken on day 0 of AZD1222 vaccination. The CDR3 DNA sequence: TGTGCCAGCAGCCCGGACAGGGACTACGAGCAGTACTTC. Translation: CASSPDRDYEQYF.